What follows are 14 T cell receptor beta chains derived from one specimen sequenced in a study of blood T cell repertoires in COVID-19. The table came from immunoSEQ multiplex PCR; TCRdb's copy has only in-frame clones and leaves some out. This table holds hundreds of thousands of clones, roughly 89% found once. The sequenced sample was PBMCs or T cells enriched from blood (not recorded which). Receptor source: a woman aged 18 to 35 with acute COVID-19.

The V gene is TRBV19, the J gene TRBJ2-1, with TRBD1 identical over 9 bases. J was trimmed by 8 bases and V by 1 base; bases with no gene match: 3. Germline lookup yields CDR1 LNHDA and CDR2 SQIVND (reference sequence). This CDR3 comprises 14 residues. CDR3 coding DNA: TGTGCCAGTAGTATAGGAGACAGGGGGGATGAGCAGTTCTTC. This gives the protein CASSIGDRGDEQFF. Looking up the rest from reference TRBV19 and TRBJ2-1 gives the full variable domain: DGGITQSPKYLFRKEGQNVTLSCEQNLNHDAMYWYRQDPGQGLRLIYYSQIVNDFQKGDIAEGYSVSREKKESFPLTVTSAQKNPTAFYLCASSIGDRGDEQFFGPGTRLTVL.

The V and J genes are TRBV4-3 and TRBJ1-1; the D gene is possibly TRBD1 (5 bases). This CDR3 is built from 15 residues. CDR1 and CDR2 (germline): LGHNA, YSLEER. V dropped 0 bases and J dropped 0 bases, with 8 bases sitting between them. CDR3 in DNA: TGCGCCAGCAGCCAAGAGGGGGGGTTGAACACTGAAGCTTTCTTT. Protein sequence: CASSQEGGLNTEAFF.

The genes are TRBV30 and TRBJ1-4; D might be TRBD1 (6 bases). CDR1 and CDR2 from the germline V gene are GTSNPN and SVGIG (reference sequence). This CDR3 is built from 15 residues. V lost 2 bases, J lost 5 bases, and 15 bases lay in between. CDR3 in amino acids: CAWSFKGTSNEKLFF. The CDR3 nucleotides are TGTGCCTGGAGTTTTAAAGGGACAAGCAATGAAAAACTGTTTTTT.

The chain is built from TRBV5-1 and TRBJ1-2; D unresolved. This CDR3 region has 15 residues. V was pared by 4 bases and J by 4 bases, with 17 bases between. CDR1 and CDR2 from the germline V gene are SGHRS and YFSETQ. CDR3 loop: CASSQGSGIGYGYTF. The DNA for the CDR3 is TGCGCCAGCAGCCAAGGGTCCGGGATTGGCTATGGCTACACCTTC. The variable domain in full, completed from reference TRBV5-1 and TRBJ1-2, reads KAGVTQTPRYLIKTRGQQVTLSCSPISGHRSVSWYQQTPGQGLQFLFEYFSETQRNKGNFPGRFSGRQFSNSRSEMNVSTLELGDSALYLCASSQGSGIGYGYTFGSGTRLTVV.

This chain joins TRBV6-1 and TRBJ2-3; D is unclear. CDR1 and CDR2 (germline): MNHNS, SASEGT. The CDR3 is made up of 15 amino acids. Trimming left V 0 bases short and J 1 base short, with 8 bases between. CDR3 DNA sequence: TGTGCCAGCAGTGAAGCCCCCGGAGGCACAGATACGCAGTATTTT. This encodes CASSEAPGGTDTQYF.

The chain couples TRBV27 to TRBJ1-2, with D maybe TRBD1 (5 bases). CDR1 is MNHEY, CDR2 SMNVEV, per germline (reference sequence). CDR3 size: 15 residues. Trimming shortened V by 0 bases and J by 4 bases, and 12 bases separated the two germline ends. The CDR3 DNA follows: TGTGCCAGCAGTTTATCGTTTCGGGGGAGCTATGGCTACACCTTC. It translates to CASSLSFRGSYGYTF.

The chain couples TRBV15 to TRBJ2-1, with 9 bases fitting TRBD2. The CDR3 is 15 residues long. Germline V gene lookup returns CDR1 LNHNV and CDR2 YYDKDF (reference sequence). The J segment lost 7 bases and the V segment lost 8 bases, leaving 12 bases of the junction unmatched. For the CDR3, the DNA is TGTGCCACCCAGGGTGGGACTAGCCTTTTAAATGAGCAGTTCTTC. This gives the protein CATQGGTSLLNEQFF.

The chain employs TRBV28 and TRBJ2-6, with a weak D call TRBD2 (6 bases). The V gene's germline CDR1 is MDHEN and CDR2 SYDVKM. The CDR3 sequence is 18 residues long. V lost 3 bases to trimming and J lost 0 bases, with 15 bases between them. The CDR3 protein is CASSFWQGGDSGANVLTF. The DNA for the CDR3 is TGTGCCAGCAGTTTTTGGCAGGGAGGTGACTCTGGGGCCAACGTCCTGACTTTC.

This clone was seen only once. The chain recombines TRBV15 with TRBJ1-1; maybe TRBD1 (5 bases). The V end was cut by 3 bases, the J end by 2 bases, with 25 bases between. The CDR3 has 19 amino acids. CDR1 is LNHNV and CDR2 is YYDKDF in the germline V gene (reference sequence). The CDR3 region has the DNA TGTGCCACCAGCAGGTTCTCGGGAGAGACAGCATACACTAACACTGAAGCTTTCTTT. Amino acid sequence: CATSRFSGETAYTNTEAFF. Based on the CDR3 plus reference TRBV15 and TRBJ1-1, the full variable domain is DAMVIQNPRYQVTQFGKPVTLSCSQTLNHNVMYWYQQKSSQAPKLLFHYYDKDFNNEADTPDNFQSRRPNTSFCFLDIRSPGLGDTAMYLCATSRFSGETAYTNTEAFFGQGTRLTVV.

The chain links TRBV29-1 to TRBJ1-1; D gene uncertain. Germline V gives CDR1 SQVTM, CDR2 ANQGSEA. V gave up 0 bases and J gave up 5 bases, with 7 bases separating them. The CDR3 has 12 amino acids. The CDR3 here is CSVEDGGTEAFF. CDR3 coding DNA: TGCAGCGTTGAAGATGGAGGAACTGAAGCTTTCTTT. Variable domain in full (rest from reference TRBV29-1 and TRBJ1-1): SAVISQKPSRDICQRGTSLTIQCQVDSQVTMMFWYRQQPGQSLTLIATANQGSEATYESGFVIDKFPISRPNLTFSTLTVSNMSPEDSSIYLCSVEDGGTEAFFGQGTRLTVV.

This sequence joins TRBV19 and TRBJ2-1, with TRBD1 as a possible D gene (6 bases). Germline lookup yields CDR1 LNHDA and CDR2 SQIVND (reference sequence). The length of the CDR3 is 11 residues. V was cut by 3 bases and J by 13 bases, with 10 bases left in between. CDR3 in amino acids: CASSIRGSQFF. CDR3 coding DNA: TGTGCCAGTAGTATTAGGGGGAGTCAGTTCTTC.

V gene TRBV19 combines with J gene TRBJ1-2; a weak D match, TRBD1 (5 bases). The V gene's germline CDR1 is LNHDA and CDR2 SQIVND (reference sequence). The V and J ends lost 6 bases and 8 bases respectively, with 28 bases between them. The CDR3 contains 17 residues. This CDR3 is CASRNRQHGYSGKGYTF. The CDR3 region has the DNA TGTGCCAGTAGGAACAGACAGCACGGCTACTCAGGCAAGGGCTACACCTTC.

The V gene is TRBV5-6, the J gene TRBJ2-7, with TRBD1 matching 10 bases. The CDR3 has 14 residues. V lost 5 bases to trimming and J lost 3 bases; unmatched junction nucleotides: 5. The germline gives CDR1 SGHDT, CDR2 YYEEEE. This CDR3 reads CASSGTGALYEQYF. DNA for the CDR3: TGTGCCAGCAGTGGGACAGGGGCTCTCTACGAGCAGTACTTC.

J is TRBJ2-5 and V is TRBV4-1, with 7 bases aligning to TRBD1. This CDR3 spans 15 amino acids. V was pared by 1 base and J by 2 bases, with 4 bases of the junction left unmatched. Per the germline V gene, CDR1 is MGHRA and CDR2 is YSYEKL. The CDR3, as DNA: TGCGCCAGCAGCCAAGCACAGGGGAAGCAAGAGACCCAGTACTTC. The encoded protein is CASSQAQGKQETQYF.